The following is a T cell receptor beta chain sequence with its context. Its antigen is as yet unknown. This sample was included in a study of Tregs in tolerant kidney transplant recipients. Study-wide results and caveats: Expanding Tregs on activated donor B cells appeared to best identify donor-specific TCRbeta clones.

Produced via immunoSEQ multiplex PCR; TCRdb's table is partial and in-frame only. Of roughly 250,000 clones in the sample, more than 65% are singletons; the top ten hold 0.55% to 0.65%. In germline, CDR1 is SGHRS, CDR2 YFSETQ. The ends were cut back, 1 base at V and 0 bases at J, with 11 bases in the middle. This CDR3 contains 16 residues. Sequencing was done on a sample of CD4+ T cells from blood. The TCR originated in a human donor in good health. The rearrangement links TRBV5-1 to TRBJ2-1; D is perhaps TRBD1 or TRBD2 (5 bases each). In DNA form, the CDR3 reads TGCGCCAGCAGCTTGCGGGGCGAGAGCTCCTACAATGAGCAGTTCTTC. Translating it yields CASSLRGESSYNEQFF. Together with reference TRBV5-1 and TRBJ2-1, the CDR3 gives the full variable domain: KAGVTQTPRYLIKTRGQQVTLSCSPISGHRSVSWYQQTPGQGLQFLFEYFSETQRNKGNFPGRFSGRQFSNSRSEMNVSTLELGDSALYLCASSLRGESSYNEQFFGPGTRLTVL.